Below, one T cell receptor beta chain is given with its context. The sample is drawn from a study of T cell responses to AZD1222 COVID-19 vaccine. CDR1 and CDR2 from the germline V gene are MNHEY and SMNVEV (reference sequence). This CDR3 comprises 15 residues. The V end lost 1 base, the J end lost 3 bases, and 13 bases lay between the germline ends. Some clones are missing from TCRdb's copy, which holds only in-frame ones; the method was immunoSEQ multiplex PCR. The sample lists roughly 120,000 clones, around 89% occurring once. The chain employs TRBV27 and TRBJ2-7; D is undetermined. This material consisted of peripheral blood, taken on day 0 of AZD1222 vaccination. This clonotype originated in an adult in good health. CDR3 sequence: CASSLYRLPGYEQYF. The CDR3 bases are TGTGCCAGCAGTTTATACCGACTCCCCGGCTACGAGCAGTACTTC.